This passage covers 23 T cell receptor beta chains from one sample sequenced in a study of OX40 agonist ivuxolimab in advanced cancers. Clones were sequenced by immunoSEQ multiplex PCR, and TCRdb holds only the in-frame ones, with some missing. The sample has 40,000 to 55,000 clones, approximately 80% seen once. Specimen: CD4+ or CD8+ T cells sorted from blood, collected in a trial of the OX40 agonist ivuxolimab. Receptors originate from an adult with an advanced solid tumor such as melanoma, head and neck, liver or kidney cancer.

Concerning this clone itself: Its ends do not fully match the called genes, so a read error is possible. This chain uses TRBV7-7 with TRBJ2-3, with unresolved D. This CDR3 is built from 14 residues. The germline CDR1 and CDR2 sequences are SSHAT and FNYEAQ (reference sequence). The CDR3 nucleotides are TGTGCTAGCAGCTTATTCGGTAGCACAGATACGCAGTATTTT. This sequence encodes CASSLFGSTDTQYF.

This chain links TRBV7-2 with TRBJ2-7; the D gene is possibly TRBD2 (6 bases). Germline CDR1 reads SGHTA; CDR2 reads FQGNSA. Trimming pared 2 bases from V and 2 bases from J, leaving 13 bases between. CDR3 size: 15 residues. The DNA of the CDR3 is TGTGCCAGCAGCTTATTAAGGGGAGGCACCTACGAGCAGTACTTC. It codes for CASSLLRGGTYEQYF.

Remarks on this clone: This sample also contains other DNA sequences that code for the same CDR3. The gene calls are TRBV2 and TRBJ1-5; D is unclear. The CDR3 contains 16 residues. Looked up from germline, CDR1 is SNHLY and CDR2 is FYNNEI. The V end lost 1 base, the J end lost 1 base, and 11 bases lay between the germline ends. The CDR3 sequence is CASSEGGRRSNQPQHF. The CDR3 bases are TGTGCCAGCAGTGAAGGGGGTAGGCGGAGCAATCAGCCCCAGCATTTT.

This clone appeared a few times. The chain couples TRBV19 to TRBJ1-2; no clear D. Per germline, CDR1 LNHDA and CDR2 SQIVND (reference sequence). The CDR3 loop spans 14 amino acids. The germline V and J ends were trimmed by 2 bases and 1 base, with 8 bases remaining between them. The CDR3 reads CASSILLVNYGYTF. In nucleotides, the CDR3 is TGTGCCAGTAGTATACTGCTTGTTAACTATGGCTACACCTTC.

The J gene is TRBJ2-5, the V gene TRBV6-1; 7 bases are shared with TRBD1. After removal of 6 bases from V and 5 bases from J, the junction contained 6 bases not matched to a gene. Germline V gene data show CDR1 as MNHNS and CDR2 as SASEGT. This CDR3 has 13 residues. The CDR3 sequence is CASRPTGSETQYF. CDR3 in DNA: TGTGCCAGCAGACCGACAGGGAGTGAGACCCAGTACTTC.

The sample holds one count of this clone. The chain links TRBV9 to TRBJ2-3; unclear D gene. Germline V gives CDR1 SGDLS, CDR2 YYNGEE. The CDR3 loop spans 13 amino acids. V was pared by 4 bases and J by 7 bases, with 13 bases between. CDR3 DNA sequence: TGTGCCAGCAGCCCCCAAGCGACCTATACGCAGTATTTT. Translated, it gives CASSPQATYTQYF.

The V gene is TRBV7-2, the J gene TRBJ2-3; no clear D. CDR1 is SGHTA and CDR2 is FQGNSA in the germline V gene. V was shortened by 6 bases and J by 2 bases, with 9 bases between the two germline ends. The CDR3 totals 13 residues. The DNA of the CDR3 is TGTGCCAGCAGTTCTAGGGTCACAGATACGCAGTATTTT. Protein sequence: CASSSRVTDTQYF. The full variable domain, with the rest looked up from reference TRBV7-2 and TRBJ2-3, is GAGVSQSPSNKVTEKGKDVELRCDPISGHTALYWYRQSLGQGLEFLIYFQGNSAPDKSGLPSDRFSAERTGGSVSTLTIQRTQQEDSAVYLCASSSRVTDTQYFGPGTRLTVL.

This clone was picked up one time. V is TRBV2 and J is TRBJ2-2; D perhaps matches TRBD1 (5 bases). Deletions cut 5 bases from V and 8 bases from J, with 12 bases between. CDR3 length: 13 amino acids. CDR1 and CDR2 (germline): SNHLY, FYNNEI. The DNA for the CDR3 is TGTGCCAGCAGTTATGACAGTCCAGGGGAGCTGTTTTTT. Protein: CASSYDSPGELFF.

V gene TRBV28 combines with J gene TRBJ2-2, with D tentatively TRBD2 (5 bases). V was shortened by 1 base and J by 0 bases, with 9 bases between the two germline ends. The germline V gene encodes CDR1 MDHEN and CDR2 SYDVKM. This CDR3 region has 16 residues. CDR3 residues: CASSLLFGANTGELFF. The CDR3 DNA is TGTGCCAGCAGTTTATTGTTCGGGGCGAACACCGGGGAGCTGTTTTTT.

This rearrangement joins TRBV7-8 to TRBJ2-5; D not certain. CDR1 is SGHVS, CDR2 FQNEAQ, per germline. The CDR3 loop spans 15 amino acids. The V gene lost 1 base and the J gene lost 2 bases, with 11 bases spanning the gap. The CDR3 here is CASSLVLGPQETQYF. The CDR3 bases are TGTGCCAGCAGCTTAGTGTTAGGACCGCAAGAGACCCAGTACTTC.

This chain connects TRBV7-9 to TRBJ1-1; D is unresolved. CDR3 length: 11 residues. V gave up 1 base and J gave up 3 bases, with 0 bases separating them. The germline CDR1 and CDR2 sequences are SEHNR and FQNEAQ (reference sequence). This chain's CDR3 is CASSLDTEAFF. The CDR3 DNA is TGTGCCAGCAGCTTAGACACTGAAGCTTTCTTT.

V usage is TRBV11-1 and J usage is TRBJ2-1; D may be TRBD1 (6 bases). The germline gives CDR1 SGHAT, CDR2 FQDESV (reference sequence). This CDR3 region has 14 residues. The germline V and J ends were trimmed by 3 bases and 7 bases, with 13 bases remaining between them. The CDR3 coding sequence is TGTGCCAGCAGCTTCCTCGGCCAGGGGAATGAGCAGTTCTTC. Encoded protein: CASSFLGQGNEQFF.

J is TRBJ2-1 and V is TRBV30; D possibly matches TRBD1 or TRBD2 (5 bases each). Trimming pared 0 bases from V and 14 bases from J, leaving 17 bases between. The germline CDR1 and CDR2 sequences are GTSNPN and SVGIG (reference sequence). CDR3 length equals 13 residues. This CDR3 reads CAWSVRVAGTEFF. CDR3 bases: TGTGCCTGGAGTGTACGTGTCGCTGGGACGGAGTTCTTC.

This chain links TRBV27 with TRBJ2-3; 7 bases are shared with TRBD1. This CDR3 is built from 15 residues. J gave up 0 bases and V 2 bases, and 2 bases lay outside the gene matches. Germline V CDR1 and CDR2: MNHEY, SMNVEV (reference sequence). CDR3 nucleotide sequence: TGTGCCAGCAGTTTAAGGGGACAGAGCACAGATACGCAGTATTTT. Translating gives CASSLRGQSTDTQYF.

The rearrangement links TRBV5-1 to TRBJ1-2; TRBD1 might be the D (6 bases). Germline-derived CDR1 and CDR2 are SGHRS and YFSETQ. The length of the CDR3 is 14 residues. V lost 4 bases, J lost 8 bases, and 18 bases lay in between. CDR3 amino acids: CASSPAGGRVGYTF. The CDR3 bases are TGCGCCAGCAGCCCCGCTGGGGGGCGAGTCGGCTACACCTTC.

This CDR3 is CASSPPGLAGGPDTQYF. CDR3 bases: TGTGCCAGCAGTCCCCCGGGACTAGCGGGAGGGCCAGATACGCAGTATTTT. The chain carries TRBV2 and TRBJ2-3; TRBD2 agrees at 16 bases. CDR3 length: 17 amino acids. Germline V gene sequence: CDR1 SNHLY, CDR2 FYNNEI. Unmatched junction bases numbered 6, after V lost 5 bases and J lost 4 bases.

The CDR3 is CASSLAATQETQYF. CDR3 DNA: TGTGCCAGCAGCTTAGCAGCCACCCAAGAGACCCAGTACTTC. This chain links TRBV7-9 with TRBJ2-5; no firm D call. The CDR3 runs 14 residues. V shed 0 bases and J shed 1 base, with 6 bases lying between them. CDR1 is SEHNR, CDR2 FQNEAQ, per germline (reference sequence).

The table lists this clone with a count of one. The chain couples TRBV7-6 to TRBJ2-6; TRBD2 might be the D (6 bases). V lost 8 bases, J lost 2 bases, and 10 bases lay in between. Per the germline V gene, CDR1 is SGHVS and CDR2 is FNYEAQ. This CDR3 region has 14 residues. In DNA form, the CDR3 reads TGTGCCAGCGCGGGGCTAACTGGGGCCAACGTCCTGACTTTC. Its translation: CASAGLTGANVLTF.

In this sample, this clone turned up once. The rearrangement joins TRBV28 to TRBJ2-1, with 12 bases aligning to TRBD2. The germline V gene has CDR1 MDHEN and CDR2 SYDVKM. Trimming took 3 bases from V and 5 from J; bases not matched to a gene: 8. CDR3 length equals 17 residues. In DNA form, the CDR3 reads TGTGCCAGCAGTTTCGTTCGACTAGCGGGAGTCCACAATGAGCAGTTCTTC. This translates into CASSFVRLAGVHNEQFF.

V and J are TRBV15 and TRBJ2-4, with TRBD1 matching 8 bases. With 5 bases clipped from V and 7 bases from J, the junction kept 7 bases outside the gene matches. The CDR3 length is 14 residues. Germline-derived CDR1 and CDR2 are LNHNV and YYDKDF (reference sequence). The CDR3 sequence is CATSVRQGKNIQYF. In DNA, the CDR3 is TGTGCCACCAGCGTAAGACAGGGGAAGAACATTCAGTACTTC.

This clone came up once. The chain carries TRBV30 and TRBJ1-6; D may be TRBD1 (6 bases). Germline V lookup: CDR1 GTSNPN, CDR2 SVGIG (reference sequence). This CDR3 comprises 18 residues. Trimming left V 5 bases short and J 0 bases short, with 20 bases between. The CDR3, as DNA: TGTGCCTGGGCGACTGGGACAATTAGAAGCTCCTATAATTCACCCCTCCACTTT. This sequence encodes CAWATGTIRSSYNSPLHF.

The rearrangement joins TRBV5-5 to TRBJ2-5, with 12 bases fitting TRBD1. Trimming cost V 4 bases and J 2 bases; bases outside gene matches: 9. Germline CDR1 SGHKS, CDR2 YYEKEE (reference sequence). CDR3 length: 17 amino acids. The CDR3 DNA is TGTGCCAGCAGCCCCGGGACAGGGGGCGGGGGTCAAGAGACCCAGTACTTC. This sequence encodes CASSPGTGGGGQETQYF.

This chain uses TRBV16 with TRBJ1-5, with D tentatively TRBD1 (5 bases). Per germline, CDR1 KGHSY and CDR2 FQNENV. V lost 4 bases to trimming and J lost 1 base, with 11 bases between them. This CDR3 comprises 15 residues. In nucleotides, the CDR3 is TGTGCCAGCAGCCGCCGGGGGGTGAGCAATCAGCCCCAGCATTTT. Its protein is CASSRRGVSNQPQHF.